The 18 T cell receptor beta chains given below trace back to one sample, sequenced in a study of memory CD4+ T cells and cytomegalovirus serostatus. The table came from immunoSEQ multiplex PCR; TCRdb's copy has only in-frame clones and leaves some out. The sample includes around 60,000 clones, approximately 80% of them seen just once. Single viable CD3+CD4+CD8-CD45RO+ cells were sorted as the memory CD4+ T cells. Sequenced sample: memory CD4+ T cells from blood. The receptors originated from an adult in good health and CMV-seronegative.

This clone was detected once. The genes are TRBV5-6 and TRBJ2-5; perhaps TRBD1 as D (5 bases). Germline V lookup: CDR1 SGHDT, CDR2 YYEEEE. This CDR3 has 15 amino acids. V lost 1 base to trimming and J lost 2 bases, with 12 bases between them. Here the CDR3 DNA reads TGTGCCAGCAGCTTGCAAGGGGATACACAAGAGACCCAGTACTTC. Translated, it gives CASSLQGDTQETQYF.

The chain employs TRBV10-2 and TRBJ1-1, with 10 bases fitting TRBD1. V trimming: 2 bases; J trimming: 4 bases; junction bases outside the gene matches: 7. This CDR3 contains 16 residues. Germline lookup yields CDR1 WSHSY and CDR2 SAAADI. DNA for the CDR3: TGCGCCAGCAGTGAGGACAGGGGGCCGGGTAGCACTGAAGCTTTCTTT. It codes for CASSEDRGPGSTEAFF.

V usage is TRBV30 and J usage is TRBJ1-6, with a weak D call TRBD1 (6 bases). With 0 bases removed from V and 7 bases from J, the gap between germline ends came to 16 bases. The CDR3 has 16 residues. Looked up from germline, CDR1 is GTSNPN and CDR2 is SVGIG (reference sequence). The CDR3 DNA is TGTGCCTGGAGTGTACAGGGACTGCCTGGGAATTCACCCCTCCACTTT. Amino acids: CAWSVQGLPGNSPLHF.

The sample holds a few counts of this clone. The chain employs TRBV6-1 and TRBJ1-1; a weak D match, TRBD1 (5 bases). The germline V gene has CDR1 MNHNS and CDR2 SASEGT. V lost 6 bases and J 2 bases, leaving 10 bases between the germline ends. The CDR3 loop spans 13 amino acids. Here the CDR3 DNA reads TGTGCCAGCAGCGCAGGGCCAAACACTGAAGCTTTCTTT. Its protein is CASSAGPNTEAFF.

This clone showed up just a few times. The gene calls are TRBV27 and TRBJ2-1; TRBD2 matches at 7 bases. The CDR3 is made up of 16 amino acids. The trim removed 1 base at V and 3 bases at J, leaving 6 bases unmatched. The germline gives CDR1 MNHEY, CDR2 SMNVEV (reference sequence). The CDR3 DNA reads as TGTGCCAGCAGTTTATTTGAGGGACTATTCTACAATGAGCAGTTCTTC. This gives the protein CASSLFEGLFYNEQFF.

V is TRBV30 and J is TRBJ1-4; no definite D call. V was clipped by 0 bases and J by 1 base, with 9 bases between them. The CDR3 extends over 15 amino acids. CDR1 and CDR2 from the germline V gene are GTSNPN and SVGIG (reference sequence). This CDR3 is CAWSVLRQTNEKLFF. In DNA form, the CDR3 reads TGTGCCTGGAGTGTACTGAGACAAACTAATGAAAAACTGTTTTTT. The variable domain in full, completed from reference TRBV30 and TRBJ1-4, reads SQTIHQWPATLVQPVGSPLSLECTVEGTSNPNLYWYRQAAGRGLQLLFYSVGIGQISSEVPQNLSASRPQDRQFILSSKKLLLSDSGFYLCAWSVLRQTNEKLFFGSGTQLSVL.

The chain joins TRBV5-5 to TRBJ2-3; 7 bases fit TRBD2. Germline CDR1 is SGHKS and CDR2 is YYEKEE (reference sequence). The CDR3 totals 12 residues. Germline trimming cut 4 bases from V and 7 bases from J; bases unmatched to any gene: 3. The CDR3 reads CASSPGGHTQYF. DNA for the CDR3: TGTGCCAGCAGCCCGGGGGGACATACGCAGTATTTT. Full variable domain (remainder filled in from reference TRBV5-5 and TRBJ2-3): DAGVTQSPTHLIKTRGQQVTLRCSPISGHKSVSWYQQVLGQGPQFIFQYYEKEERGRGNFPDRFSARQFPNYSSELNVNALLLGDSALYLCASSPGGHTQYFGPGTRLTVL.

This clone came up a few times. The chain employs TRBV4-3 and TRBJ2-2, with D perhaps TRBD1 or TRBD2 (5 bases each). The germline V gene encodes CDR1 LGHNA and CDR2 YSLEER. The CDR3 spans 17 residues. Trimming took 0 bases from V and 3 from J, leaving 14 bases between them. Here the CDR3 reads CASSQDLGEWDTGELFF. CDR3 in DNA: TGCGCCAGCAGCCAAGATTTGGGGGAGTGGGACACCGGGGAGCTGTTTTTT.

This chain uses TRBV5-4 with TRBJ2-6; possibly TRBD2 for D (5 bases). The CDR3 spans 16 residues. V was cut by 0 bases and J by 0 bases, with 7 bases left in between. CDR1 is SGHNT and CDR2 is YYREEE in the germline V gene (reference sequence). CDR3 protein: CASSLDGVSGANVLTF. The CDR3 nucleotides are TGTGCCAGCAGCTTGGACGGGGTCTCTGGGGCCAACGTCCTGACTTTC.

V is TRBV9 and J is TRBJ1-3; perhaps TRBD1 as D (6 bases). Germline values: CDR1 SGDLS, CDR2 YYNGEE. This CDR3 has 15 amino acids. V lost 0 bases and J lost 1, with 8 bases in between. The CDR3, as DNA: TGTGCCAGCAGCGTAGCGAGGGGGTCTGGAAACACCATATATTTT. Amino acids: CASSVARGSGNTIYF.

The rearrangement links TRBV9 to TRBJ1-3, with D perhaps TRBD1 (5 bases). Germline CDR1 SGDLS, CDR2 YYNGEE. This CDR3 comprises 15 residues. The V and J ends lost 0 bases and 3 bases respectively, with 10 bases between them. CDR3 protein: CASSVAGGNGNTIYF. CDR3 sequence (DNA): TGTGCCAGCAGCGTAGCTGGGGGAAATGGAAACACCATATATTTT.

This clone was observed once. The rearrangement links TRBV10-3 to TRBJ1-1; D uncertain. Per germline, CDR1 ENHRY and CDR2 SYGVKD. Trimming pared 3 bases from V and 4 bases from J, leaving 12 bases between. This CDR3 region has 14 residues. Here the CDR3 reads CAISDWLRGTEAFF. The CDR3 region has the DNA TGTGCCATCAGTGATTGGCTTCGGGGCACTGAAGCTTTCTTT.

J is TRBJ1-1 and V is TRBV19; tentative D call: TRBD1 (6 bases). This CDR3 has 14 residues. Trimming pared 3 bases from V and 0 bases from J, leaving 8 bases between. Looked up from germline, CDR1 is LNHDA and CDR2 is SQIVND (reference sequence). The CDR3 loop is CASSMGHLNTEAFF. CDR3 nucleotides: TGTGCCAGTAGTATGGGACACCTGAACACTGAAGCTTTCTTT.

V and J are TRBV29-1 and TRBJ1-1; D call uncertain. Germline V gene lookup returns CDR1 SQVTM and CDR2 ANQGSEA. The ends were cut back, 4 bases at V and 0 bases at J, with 6 bases in the middle. The CDR3 runs to 12 residues. The CDR3 spells CSVAHMNTEAFF. Here the CDR3 DNA reads TGCAGCGTTGCTCACATGAACACTGAAGCTTTCTTT.

The chain uses TRBV5-1 and TRBJ2-7; 7 bases map to TRBD2. This CDR3 comprises 14 residues. V lost 4 bases to trimming and J lost 4 bases; unmatched junction nucleotides: 8. CDR1 SGHRS and CDR2 YFSETQ come from the germline V gene. The chain's CDR3 is CASSPEGSGYEQYF. In DNA, the CDR3 is TGCGCCAGCAGCCCCGAGGGTAGCGGGTACGAGCAGTACTTC.

This sequence joins TRBV6-6 and TRBJ2-2; D call uncertain. Germline lookup yields CDR1 MNHNY and CDR2 SVGAGI (reference sequence). V shed 7 bases and J shed 0 bases, with 12 bases lying between them. CDR3 size: 15 residues. The CDR3 protein is CASIGPGANTGELFF. The CDR3 DNA is TGTGCCAGCATCGGGCCAGGAGCGAACACCGGGGAGCTGTTTTTT.

The count of this clone is one. The chain couples TRBV5-1 to TRBJ1-1; 8 nucleotides agree with TRBD1. Trimming took 7 bases from V and 2 from J; bases not matched to a gene: 7. This CDR3 is built from 14 residues. Germline V gene data show CDR1 as SGHRS and CDR2 as YFSETQ. The CDR3 protein is CASGADRGNTEAFF. For the CDR3, the DNA is TGCGCCAGCGGAGCTGACAGGGGCAACACTGAAGCTTTCTTT.

This rearrangement joins TRBV27 to TRBJ1-6; 7 bases are a match to TRBD1. Germline trimming cut 6 bases from V and 9 bases from J; bases unmatched to any gene: 8. CDR3 size: 14 residues. The V gene's germline CDR1 is MNHEY and CDR2 SMNVEV (reference sequence). CDR3 in amino acids: CASRAGQLSSPLHF. DNA of the CDR3: TGTGCCAGCAGAGCGGGACAGCTAAGTTCACCCCTCCACTTT.